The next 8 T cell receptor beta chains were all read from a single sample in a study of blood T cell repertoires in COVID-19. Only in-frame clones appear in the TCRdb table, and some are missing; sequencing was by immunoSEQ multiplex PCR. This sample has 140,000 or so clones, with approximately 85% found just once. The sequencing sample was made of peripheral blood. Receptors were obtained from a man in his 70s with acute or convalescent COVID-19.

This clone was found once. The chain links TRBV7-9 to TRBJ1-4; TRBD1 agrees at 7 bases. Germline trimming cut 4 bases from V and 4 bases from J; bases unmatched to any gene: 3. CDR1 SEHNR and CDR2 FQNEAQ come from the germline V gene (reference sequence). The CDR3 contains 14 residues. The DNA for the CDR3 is TGTGCCAGCAGCTCACAGGGGATTAATGAAAAACTGTTTTTT. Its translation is CASSSQGINEKLFF.

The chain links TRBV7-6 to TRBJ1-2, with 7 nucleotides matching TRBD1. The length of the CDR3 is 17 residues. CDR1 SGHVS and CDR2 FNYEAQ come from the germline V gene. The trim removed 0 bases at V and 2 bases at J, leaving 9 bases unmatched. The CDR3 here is CASSLALIDRENYGYTF. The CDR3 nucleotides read TGTGCCAGCAGCTTAGCTTTAATTGACAGGGAGAACTATGGCTACACCTTC.

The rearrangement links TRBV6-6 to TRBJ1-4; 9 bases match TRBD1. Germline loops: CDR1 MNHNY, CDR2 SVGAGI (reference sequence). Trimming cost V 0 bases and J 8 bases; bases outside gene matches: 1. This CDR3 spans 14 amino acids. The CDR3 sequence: CASSYSTGGEKLFF. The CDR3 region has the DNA TGTGCCAGCAGTTACTCGACAGGGGGGGAAAAACTGTTTTTT.

The CDR3 DNA reads TGTGCCACCTCGAGGGCTGTTCAGGATACGCAGTATTTT. This encodes CATSRAVQDTQYF. The rearrangement links TRBV19 to TRBJ2-3; D possibly corresponds to TRBD2 (5 bases). Germline assignment: CDR1 LNHDA and CDR2 SQIVND (reference sequence). The CDR3 runs 13 residues. Trimming stripped 10 bases from V and 6 bases from J, with 17 bases between. The full variable domain, completed using reference TRBV19 and TRBJ2-3, is DGGITQSPKYLFRKEGQNVTLSCEQNLNHDAMYWYRQDPGQGLRLIYYSQIVNDFQKGDIAEGYSVSREKKESFPLTVTSAQKNPTAFYLCATSRAVQDTQYFGPGTRLTVL.

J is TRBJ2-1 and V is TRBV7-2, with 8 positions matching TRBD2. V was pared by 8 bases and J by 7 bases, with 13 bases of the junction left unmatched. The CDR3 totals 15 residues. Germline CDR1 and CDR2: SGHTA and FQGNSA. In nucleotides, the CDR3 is TGTGCCAGCGATCCCGCCCAGCGGGGGTGGAATGAGCAGTTCTTC. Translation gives CASDPAQRGWNEQFF.

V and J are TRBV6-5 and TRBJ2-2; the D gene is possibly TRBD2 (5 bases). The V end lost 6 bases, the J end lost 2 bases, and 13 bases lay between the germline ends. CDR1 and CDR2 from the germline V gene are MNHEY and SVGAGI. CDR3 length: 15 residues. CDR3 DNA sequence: TGTGCCAGCAGAGAGCTGGGAGTAAACACCGGGGAGCTGTTTTTT. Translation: CASRELGVNTGELFF.

The CDR3 DNA reads as TGTGCCAGCAGGGGGGCAGGGCCTTCCCTCTATAATTCACCCCTCCACTTT. It yields the protein CASRGAGPSLYNSPLHF. This chain connects TRBV3-1 (or the pseudogene TRBV3-2) to TRBJ1-6; D is perhaps TRBD1 (6 bases). The V and J ends lost 6 bases and 3 bases respectively, with 18 bases between them. There are 17 residues in the CDR3. Germline V CDR1 and CDR2: LGHDT, YNNKEL (reference sequence).

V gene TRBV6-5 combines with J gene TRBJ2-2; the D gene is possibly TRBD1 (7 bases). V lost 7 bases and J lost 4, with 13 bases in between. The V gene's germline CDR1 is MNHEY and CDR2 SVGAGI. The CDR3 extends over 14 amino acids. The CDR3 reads CASNAGGGTGELFF. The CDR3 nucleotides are TGTGCCAGCAACGCAGGGGGAGGCACCGGGGAGCTGTTTTTT.